This section outlines one T cell receptor beta chain sequence together with its context. This CDR3 is 14 amino acids long. Germline lookup yields CDR1 SGHRS and CDR2 YFSETQ. Between the trimmed V and J ends, which lost 3 bases and 4 bases, there was a span of 10 bases. This record belongs to a study of PD-1 blockade in classical Hodgkin lymphoma. Here immunoSEQ multiplex PCR was the method, and the copy in TCRdb shows in-frame clones only, minus some. The sample lists tens of thousands of clones, 90% to 95% occurring once. This sample's time point: cycle 4 day 1 (C4D1), after six to seven weeks of nivolumab. All trial patients relapsed after autologous stem cell transplantation.

The specimen comprised peripheral blood mononuclear cells (PBMCs), sampled before the fourth cycle of nivolumab. This sequence joins TRBV5-1 and TRBJ2-2; D might be TRBD1 (5 bases). This receptor was taken from a human donor with classical Hodgkin lymphoma. The CDR3 bases are TGCGCCAGCAGCTCCCCAGGGTCCACCGGGGAGCTGTTTTTT. Protein product: CASSSPGSTGELFF.